The rows below give T cell receptor beta chains drawn from one sample of a study of shared clonotypes between healthy human individuals. TCRdb keeps only in-frame clones here, not all; method: immunoSEQ multiplex PCR. The sample consists of over a million clones, approximately 72% of them appearing once. The sample comprised memory CD4+ T cells sorted from blood. All receptors come from a man in his late teens or twenties in good health. The CDR3 runs from the conserved cysteine through the conserved F or W. A D gene is named only where the DNA matches it firmly. Expanded clones are given a class, and other clones once, few, many or no size at all.

j_gene: TRBJ1-4; abundance: NA; v_gene: TRBV7-2; d_gene: NA; CDR3nt: TGTGCCAGGAGCTTAGCGGCCCGATTGTCACTGTTTTTT; CDR3aa: CARSLAARLSLFF
j_gene: TRBJ2-7; abundance: NA; v_gene: TRBV19; d_gene: TRBD1; CDR3nt: TGTGCCAGTAGTCCGGGGACAGGCCCTAGAGAGCAGTACTTC; CDR3aa: CASSPGTGPREQYF
j_gene: TRBJ1-2; abundance: NA; v_gene: TRBV7-2; d_gene: TRBD1; CDR3nt: TGTGCCAGCAGCTTAGATTCACAGGGGAACTATGGCTACACCTTC; CDR3aa: CASSLDSQGNYGYTF
j_gene: TRBJ1-2; abundance: NA; v_gene: TRBV5-1; d_gene: TRBD1; CDR3nt: TGCGCCAGCGGTCAGGGGGGTTTAGCTAACTATGGCTACACCTTC; CDR3aa: CASGQGGLANYGYTF
j_gene: TRBJ1-1; abundance: few; v_gene: TRBV19; d_gene: NA; CDR3nt: TGTGCCAGTAACGGTCGGGGGATGAACACTGAAGCTTTCTTT; CDR3aa: CASNGRGMNTEAFF
j_gene: TRBJ2-3; abundance: NA; v_gene: TRBV5-1; d_gene: TRBD1; CDR3nt: TGCGCCAGCAGCTTGCAGGACAGGGAAACAGATACGCAGTATTTT; CDR3aa: CASSLQDRETDTQYF
j_gene: TRBJ2-3; abundance: NA; v_gene: TRBV4-1; d_gene: NA; CDR3nt: TGCGCCAGCAGGGGGGACCCAGATACGCAGTATTTT; CDR3aa: CASRGDPDTQYF
j_gene: TRBJ2-7; abundance: once; v_gene: TRBV6-1; d_gene: NA; CDR3nt: TGTGCCAGCCGATGGGACGGACCCTACGAGCAGTACTTC; CDR3aa: CASRWDGPYEQYF
j_gene: TRBJ2-7; abundance: NA; v_gene: TRBV5-1; d_gene: TRBD1; CDR3nt: TGCGCCAGCAGCTTAGGGGGACAGGGGGCCTACGAGCAGTACTTC; CDR3aa: CASSLGGQGAYEQYF
j_gene: TRBJ1-2; abundance: NA; v_gene: TRBV18; d_gene: TRBD1; CDR3nt: TGTGCCAGCTCACCCGGACAGGGGGCGCGAAACTATGGCTACACCTTC; CDR3aa: CASSPGQGARNYGYTF
j_gene: TRBJ2-7; abundance: NA; v_gene: TRBV9; d_gene: NA; CDR3nt: TGTGCCAGCAGCGTAGATGCGGTGGTTTACGAGCAGTACTTC; CDR3aa: CASSVDAVVYEQYF
j_gene: TRBJ1-2; abundance: NA; v_gene: TRBV30; d_gene: TRBD1; CDR3nt: TGTGCCTGGAGTACAGGACAGGTTGGCTACACCTTC; CDR3aa: CAWSTGQVGYTF
j_gene: TRBJ2-7; abundance: NA; v_gene: TRBV18; d_gene: NA; CDR3nt: TGTGCCAGCTCACCATATGGACAGATAGGCAATACTTTAGAGGCGTACTTC; CDR3aa: CASSPYGQIGNTLEAYF
j_gene: TRBJ1-4; abundance: NA; v_gene: TRBV4-3; d_gene: NA; CDR3nt: TGCGCCAGCAGCCAAGATGGTACAATGAAAGGAAAACTGTTTTTT; CDR3aa: CASSQDGTMKGKLFF
j_gene: TRBJ2-1; abundance: NA; v_gene: TRBV30; d_gene: NA; CDR3nt: TGTGCCTGGAGTTACCGGGGAAATGAGCAGTTCTTC; CDR3aa: CAWSYRGNEQFF
j_gene: TRBJ1-6; abundance: NA; v_gene: TRBV30; d_gene: NA; CDR3nt: TGTGCCTGGAGCAAAGAGGGGGGCGGCAGTTCACCCCTCCACTTT; CDR3aa: CAWSKEGGGSSPLHF
j_gene: TRBJ1-2; abundance: few; v_gene: TRBV5-1; d_gene: NA; CDR3nt: TGCGCCAGCAGCTTGGACAGGGTCGGCTATGGCTACACCTTC; CDR3aa: CASSLDRVGYGYTF
j_gene: TRBJ1-1; abundance: NA; v_gene: TRBV28; d_gene: NA; CDR3nt: TGTGCCAGCAGTCCGCACCGGGTTTGGAACACTGAAGCTTTCTTT; CDR3aa: CASSPHRVWNTEAFF
j_gene: TRBJ2-3; abundance: NA; v_gene: TRBV14; d_gene: NA; CDR3nt: TGTGCCAGCAGCCCAAGTACTACGCAGTATTTT; CDR3aa: CASSPSTTQYF
j_gene: TRBJ2-7; abundance: NA; v_gene: TRBV5-4; d_gene: TRBD1; CDR3nt: TGTGCCAGCAGCCCCAGGACAGGGGGGTACGAGCAGTACTTC; CDR3aa: CASSPRTGGYEQYF
j_gene: TRBJ2-2; abundance: NA; v_gene: TRBV7-9; d_gene: TRBD2; CDR3nt: TGTGCCAGCAGCTACGGGGGGGCAGTCGCCGGCACCGGGGAGCTGTTTTTT; CDR3aa: CASSYGGAVAGTGELFF
j_gene: TRBJ1-5; abundance: few; v_gene: TRBV28; d_gene: TRBD1; CDR3nt: TGTGCCAGCAGTTTATTTCCCGGACAGGGTGGCAATCAGCCCCAGCATTTT; CDR3aa: CASSLFPGQGGNQPQHF
j_gene: TRBJ2-2; abundance: once; v_gene: TRBV19; d_gene: NA; CDR3nt: TGTGCCAGTAGGTCGACAGGGAACACCGGGGAGCTGTTTTTT; CDR3aa: CASRSTGNTGELFF
j_gene: TRBJ1-2; abundance: NA; v_gene: TRBV20-1; d_gene: NA; CDR3nt: TGCAGTGCTCACGGGGGCTATGGCTACACCTTC; CDR3aa: CSAHGGYGYTF
j_gene: TRBJ2-3; abundance: NA; v_gene: TRBV7-2; d_gene: NA; CDR3nt: TGTGCCAGCAGCTCGGGGCCGACGCCTGGTGATACGCAGTATTTT; CDR3aa: CASSSGPTPGDTQYF
j_gene: TRBJ2-2; abundance: NA; v_gene: TRBV2; d_gene: NA; CDR3nt: TGTGCCAGCAGTGAAGCGCATGGCACCGGGGAGCTGTTTTTT; CDR3aa: CASSEAHGTGELFF
j_gene: TRBJ1-1; abundance: NA; v_gene: TRBV11-3; d_gene: NA; CDR3nt: TGTGCCAGCAGCCCAGGGGACACTGAAGCTTTCTTT; CDR3aa: CASSPGDTEAFF
j_gene: TRBJ2-5; abundance: NA; v_gene: TRBV11-2; d_gene: TRBD1; CDR3nt: TGTGCCAGCAGCTTGAGGGGGCGAGAGACCCAGTACTTC; CDR3aa: CASSLRGRETQYF
j_gene: TRBJ1-4; abundance: NA; v_gene: TRBV4-1; d_gene: NA; CDR3nt: TGCGCCAGCAGCCAACGAGCCAGGGGAGTGCGTGCCACAACTAATGAAAAACTGTTTTTT; CDR3aa: CASSQRARGVRATTNEKLFF
j_gene: TRBJ2-1; abundance: NA; v_gene: TRBV7-9; d_gene: TRBD2; CDR3nt: TGTGCCAGCAGCCGTAGCGGGGGGGCCGGAGATGAGCAGTTCTTC; CDR3aa: CASSRSGGAGDEQFF
j_gene: TRBJ2-2; abundance: NA; v_gene: TRBV9; d_gene: TRBD2; CDR3nt: TGTGCCAGCACCTCAAGGGGAGGGATGGGTACCGGGGAGCTGTTTTTT; CDR3aa: CASTSRGGMGTGELFF
j_gene: TRBJ2-3; abundance: once; v_gene: TRBV28; d_gene: TRBD1; CDR3nt: TGTGCCAGCAGCCCCGGGACAGGATCAGATACGCAGTATTTT; CDR3aa: CASSPGTGSDTQYF
j_gene: TRBJ1-1; abundance: NA; v_gene: TRBV27; d_gene: NA; CDR3nt: TGTGCCAGCAGTTCCAACCGCGGGGCTGAAGCTTTCTTT; CDR3aa: CASSSNRGAEAFF
j_gene: TRBJ2-1; abundance: NA; v_gene: TRBV11-3; d_gene: TRBD2; CDR3nt: TGTGCCAGCAGCTTAGATCAGCGGGAGGGGAATGAGCAGTTCTTC; CDR3aa: CASSLDQREGNEQFF
j_gene: TRBJ2-1; abundance: NA; v_gene: TRBV30; d_gene: NA; CDR3nt: TGTGCCTGGAGCGCCCTCTACAATGAGCAGTTCTTC; CDR3aa: CAWSALYNEQFF
j_gene: TRBJ2-7; abundance: NA; v_gene: TRBV5-1; d_gene: TRBD1; CDR3nt: TGCGCCAGCAGCTTGGAAGCTGTTAGAGTGGGGACAGGTTCCGGGTACGAGCAGTACTTC; CDR3aa: CASSLEAVRVGTGSGYEQYF
j_gene: TRBJ2-3; abundance: NA; v_gene: TRBV19; d_gene: NA; CDR3nt: TGTGCCAGTAGTATAGAAGTTTCGCTAGGGAGCACAGATACGCAGTATTTT; CDR3aa: CASSIEVSLGSTDTQYF
j_gene: TRBJ2-3; abundance: NA; v_gene: TRBV5-1; d_gene: NA; CDR3nt: TGCGCCAGCAGCTTGGACACAGATACGCAGTATTTT; CDR3aa: CASSLDTDTQYF
j_gene: TRBJ2-3; abundance: NA; v_gene: TRBV6-6; d_gene: NA; CDR3nt: TGTGCCAGCAGTCCGACACCCCACTTCACAGATACGCAGTATTTT; CDR3aa: CASSPTPHFTDTQYF
j_gene: TRBJ2-1; abundance: NA; v_gene: TRBV20-1; d_gene: NA; CDR3nt: TGCAGTGCTAGAGGGGGCAATGAGCAGTTCTTC; CDR3aa: CSARGGNEQFF
j_gene: TRBJ2-5; abundance: NA; v_gene: TRBV2; d_gene: TRBD2; CDR3nt: TGTGCCAGCAGAGATCATGGGACTAGCGGGAGAGAGACCCAGTACTTC; CDR3aa: CASRDHGTSGRETQYF
j_gene: TRBJ2-5; abundance: NA; v_gene: TRBV5-4; d_gene: NA; CDR3nt: TGTGCCAGCAGCCACAGGGGGGGAGAAGAGACCCAGTACTTC; CDR3aa: CASSHRGGEETQYF
j_gene: TRBJ2-7; abundance: few; v_gene: TRBV5-6; d_gene: NA; CDR3nt: TGTGCCAGCAGCCCTGGGGGGTACTCCTACGAGCAGTACTTC; CDR3aa: CASSPGGYSYEQYF
j_gene: TRBJ2-5; abundance: many; v_gene: TRBV1; d_gene: NA; CDR3nt: TGCACCAGCAGCCAGCCACCGGGTGTTCAGGAGACCCAGTACTTC; CDR3aa: CTSSQPPGVQETQYF
j_gene: TRBJ1-4; abundance: many; v_gene: TRBV18; d_gene: NA; CDR3nt: TGTGCCAGTCACGGGGCCGGGACGGCGAATGAAAAACTGTTTTTT; CDR3aa: CASHGAGTANEKLFF
j_gene: TRBJ1-1; abundance: once; v_gene: TRBV10-3; d_gene: TRBD1; CDR3nt: TGTGCCATCAGAGTCGGGGACAGGGGTACCACTGAAGCTTTCTTT; CDR3aa: CAIRVGDRGTTEAFF
j_gene: TRBJ2-4; abundance: NA; v_gene: TRBV10-3; d_gene: NA; CDR3nt: TGTGCCATCAGTGCCTCGGGGCAGGGAAACATTCAGTACTTC; CDR3aa: CAISASGQGNIQYF
j_gene: TRBJ1-1; abundance: NA; v_gene: TRBV5-1; d_gene: TRBD1; CDR3nt: TGCGCCAGCACTACCAACCCCAGACCGCGCAACACAGGGGGATGGACTGAAGCTTTCTTT; CDR3aa: CASTTNPRPRNTGGWTEAFF
j_gene: TRBJ2-7; abundance: NA; v_gene: TRBV7-2; d_gene: NA; CDR3nt: TGTGCCAGCAGCTTAGCCACAAAAACCTACGAGCAGTACTTC; CDR3aa: CASSLATKTYEQYF
j_gene: TRBJ1-5; abundance: NA; v_gene: TRBV27; d_gene: TRBD1; CDR3nt: TGTGCCAGCAGTTCAAGACAGGGTGGCAATCAGCCCCAGCATTTT; CDR3aa: CASSSRQGGNQPQHF
j_gene: TRBJ2-7; abundance: NA; v_gene: TRBV2; d_gene: NA; CDR3nt: TGTGCCAGCAGTCCCCAGACAGGACCCTACGAGCAGTACTTC; CDR3aa: CASSPQTGPYEQYF
j_gene: TRBJ1-2; abundance: NA; v_gene: TRBV20-1; d_gene: NA; CDR3nt: TGCAGTGCTACGGGGTTGGATGGCTACACCTTC; CDR3aa: CSATGLDGYTF
j_gene: TRBJ2-4; abundance: once; v_gene: TRBV27; d_gene: NA; CDR3nt: TGTGCCAGCAGTTCCATCAGGTTCTTAGCCAAAAACATTCAGTACTTC; CDR3aa: CASSSIRFLAKNIQYF
j_gene: TRBJ2-5; abundance: NA; v_gene: TRBV14; d_gene: NA; CDR3nt: TGTGCCAGCAGCCTTTTAGGTGGTGCGGCCCAAGAGACCCAGTACTTC; CDR3aa: CASSLLGGAAQETQYF
j_gene: TRBJ1-2; abundance: NA; v_gene: TRBV5-1; d_gene: NA; CDR3nt: TGCGCCAGCAGCCCTTCTGGGGATCTACATGGCTACACCTTC; CDR3aa: CASSPSGDLHGYTF
j_gene: TRBJ1-2; abundance: NA; v_gene: TRBV6-6; d_gene: NA; CDR3nt: TGTGCCAGCCGCCTTTCGGCGGGATTCGATGGCTACACCTTC; CDR3aa: CASRLSAGFDGYTF
j_gene: TRBJ1-1; abundance: NA; v_gene: TRBV14; d_gene: NA; CDR3nt: TGTGCCAGCAGCCGGAACACTGAAGCTTTCTTT; CDR3aa: CASSRNTEAFF
j_gene: TRBJ2-3; abundance: many; v_gene: TRBV30; d_gene: NA; CDR3nt: TGTGCCTGGAGTGTAATTGCCCGAGATACGCAGTATTTT; CDR3aa: CAWSVIARDTQYF
j_gene: TRBJ1-5; abundance: few; v_gene: TRBV19; d_gene: TRBD1; CDR3nt: TGTGCCAGTAGTATCGGACAGGTTCGATCCAATAGCAATCAGCCCCAGCATTTT; CDR3aa: CASSIGQVRSNSNQPQHF
j_gene: TRBJ2-3; abundance: NA; v_gene: TRBV7-6; d_gene: TRBD2; CDR3nt: TGTGCCAGCAGCTTAGCTCTAGCGGGAGGATCTTCAACGCAGTATTTT; CDR3aa: CASSLALAGGSSTQYF